Listed here are 19 T cell receptor beta chains from one sample, sequenced in a study of shared clonotypes between healthy human individuals (dated by TCRdb to 2018 to 2021). Library method: the immunoSEQ multiplex PCR assay. TCRdb's version of the immuneACCESS table is confined to in-frame rearrangements and falls short of the full clone set. An unresolved V gene accounts for under half of the shortfall where checked; the remainder is of unknown origin. This sample has approximately 640,000 clones in its table, and about two thirds of those were observed once. The top ten clones comprise about 2% of the sample. The sequenced sample consisted of memory CD4+ T cells sorted from blood. The cell subset or site label, read with the paper, signifies: CD45RA-negative fraction. These TCRs come from a woman in her twenties or thirties in good health.

On this clone itself: Additional DNA sequences in this sample encode the identical CDR3. The chain joins TRBV28 to TRBJ1-1; D is ambiguous. Trimming removed 9 bases from V and 2 bases from J, with 7 bases in between. The CDR3 consists of 11 residues. Germline loops: CDR1 MDHEN, CDR2 SYDVKM. The CDR3 here is CASTGNTEAFF. DNA of the CDR3: TGTGCCAGTACGGGAAACACTGAAGCTTTCTTT.

Only a few counts were recorded for this clone. The chain recombines TRBV20-1 with TRBJ2-3; no reliable D call. V lost 6 bases and J lost 5, with 9 bases in between. This CDR3 contains 11 residues. Germline values: CDR1 DFQATT, CDR2 SNEGSKA (reference sequence). In nucleotides, the CDR3 is TGCAGTGCAAATAAGCGAGATACGCAGTATTTT. Amino acids: CSANKRDTQYF.

This chain links TRBV7-2 with TRBJ1-3; D gene unclear. V shed 4 bases and J shed 0 bases, with 7 bases lying between them. The CDR3 extends over 14 amino acids. Germline CDR1 is SGHTA and CDR2 is FQGNSA. The CDR3 DNA is TGTGCCAGCAGCTCCGGGCCCTCTGGAAACACCATATATTTT. Amino acid sequence: CASSSGPSGNTIYF.

The V and J genes are TRBV19 and TRBJ1-5; D may be TRBD1 (5 bases). The CDR3 totals 15 residues. Deletions cut 7 bases from V and 4 bases from J, with 17 bases between. CDR1 is LNHDA, CDR2 SQIVND, per germline (reference sequence). CDR3 nucleotide sequence: TGTGCCAGTAATAGGGGTCCAGGGACTAATCAGCCCCAGCATTTT. The encoded protein is CASNRGPGTNQPQHF.

V is TRBV9 and J is TRBJ2-2; 10 bases line up with TRBD1. Germline assignment: CDR1 SGDLS and CDR2 YYNGEE. This CDR3 contains 17 residues. V was clipped by 3 bases and J by 5 bases; unmatched bases: 10. The CDR3 DNA reads TGTGCCAGCAGCGCACCGGGGACAGGGGACGGAACCGGGGAGCTGTTTTTT. Protein sequence: CASSAPGTGDGTGELFF.

About this clone itself: This likely came from a read error, as a far larger clone is one base away. The V and J genes are TRBV6-6 and TRBJ2-7; D might be TRBD2 (5 bases). The CDR3 consists of 12 residues. Germline V gene sequence: CDR1 MNHNY, CDR2 SVGAGI (reference sequence). V lost 2 bases to trimming and J lost 3 bases, with 5 bases between them. CDR3 loop: CASSYEGYEQYF. The DNA for the CDR3 is TGTGCCAGCAGTTACGAGGGCTACGAGCAGTACTTC.

The chain has TRBV5-1 and TRBJ2-1, with 11 positions matching TRBD2. CDR1 and CDR2 (germline): SGHRS, YFSETQ. The CDR3 is 14 residues long. J gave up 9 bases and V 7 bases, and 9 bases lay outside the gene matches. The CDR3 DNA sequence: TGCGCCAGCGGCCCCGGGACTAGCGGCATTGAGCAGTTCTTC. It codes for CASGPGTSGIEQFF.

The chain employs TRBV28 and TRBJ2-1; 8 bases fit TRBD2. Trimming cost V 1 base and J 9 bases; bases outside gene matches: 8. The germline V gene has CDR1 MDHEN and CDR2 SYDVKM. CDR3 length: 15 residues. The CDR3 reads CASSLSGLASGEQFF. The CDR3 coding sequence is TGTGCCAGCAGTTTATCCGGACTAGCATCGGGTGAGCAGTTCTTC.

The chain couples TRBV18 to TRBJ2-2; D gene ambiguous. The CDR3 has 16 amino acids. The V and J ends lost 0 bases and 7 bases respectively, with 15 bases between them. The germline CDR1 and CDR2 sequences are KGHSH and LQKENI. The CDR3 DNA is TGTGCCAGCTCACCACCTGGTAGAACAGCAGGCGGGGAGCTGTTTTTT. Translation: CASSPPGRTAGGELFF.

This clone was counted a single time. The CDR3 DNA sequence: TGTGCCAGCAGCTTGGGACAGGGTGTTTCCTACGAGCAGTACTTC. This gives the protein CASSLGQGVSYEQYF. V usage is TRBV11-3 and J usage is TRBJ2-7; TRBD1 aligns across 9 bases. Per the germline V gene, CDR1 is SGHNT and CDR2 is YENEEA. The CDR3 totals 15 residues. V lost 3 bases to trimming and J lost 1 base; unmatched junction nucleotides: 4.

The V and J genes are TRBV11-2 and TRBJ2-2; possible D gene TRBD2, 6 bases. Germline V gene sequence: CDR1 SGHAT, CDR2 FQNNGV. The length of the CDR3 is 16 residues. The V gene lost 5 bases and the J gene lost 4 bases, with 17 bases spanning the gap. CDR3 sequence reads: CASSLARLAPTGELFF. In nucleotides, the CDR3 is TGTGCCAGCAGCCTCGCGAGGCTAGCGCCCACCGGGGAGCTGTTTTTT.

This clone was observed a handful of times. This chain uses TRBV2 with TRBJ1-1, with D possibly being TRBD1 (5 bases). The V gene lost 7 bases and the J gene lost 6 bases, with 18 bases spanning the gap. Germline V gene data show CDR1 as SNHLY and CDR2 as FYNNEI. The CDR3 runs 14 residues. The CDR3 DNA reads as TGTGCCAGCACCGGGACTTACGAGGGCGCTGAAGCTTTCTTT. Amino acid sequence: CASTGTYEGAEAFF.

The V and J genes are TRBV5-1 and TRBJ1-2, with D uncertain. The ends were cut back, 0 bases at V and 7 bases at J, with 19 bases in the middle. The CDR3 totals 16 residues. From germline, CDR1 is SGHRS and CDR2 YFSETQ. CDR3 DNA: TGCGCCAGCAGCTTGGGTATATCCGGACCTACTGGTGGCTACACCTTC. Encoded protein: CASSLGISGPTGGYTF.

The gene calls are TRBV30 and TRBJ1-1, with D possibly TRBD1 on 6 matching bases. In germline, CDR1 is GTSNPN, CDR2 SVGIG (reference sequence). There are 13 residues in the CDR3. V lost 2 bases, J lost 6 bases, and 13 bases lay in between. The CDR3 nucleotides are TGTGCCTGGAGTAGGGGGGCGCGGGCTGAAGCTTTCTTT. This sequence encodes CAWSRGARAEAFF.

The chain links TRBV7-3 to TRBJ2-5; possibly TRBD2 for D (5 bases). V lost 3 bases and J 5 bases, leaving 10 bases between the germline ends. The CDR3 has 13 residues. Germline V gene lookup returns CDR1 SGHTA and CDR2 FQGTGA. DNA for the CDR3: TGTGCCAGCAGCTTCGGCGGGTGGGAGACCCAGTACTTC. It codes for CASSFGGWETQYF.

This clone is deemed medium-sized (0.01 to 0.1%). CDR3 loop: CASSESPLRDRGPGTYGYTF. The CDR3 DNA sequence: TGTGCCAGCAGTGAATCCCCTCTCCGGGACAGGGGGCCAGGAACCTATGGCTACACCTTC. The V and J genes are TRBV6-4 and TRBJ1-2; TRBD1 aligns across 12 bases. Germline CDR1 is MRHNA and CDR2 is SNTAGT. The CDR3 length is 20 residues. Unmatched junction bases numbered 18, after V lost 3 bases and J lost 4 bases.

The J gene is TRBJ1-2, the V gene TRBV28; no clear D gene. Per the germline V gene, CDR1 is MDHEN and CDR2 is SYDVKM. The CDR3 runs 12 residues. The V gene lost 9 bases and the J gene lost 4 bases, with 12 bases spanning the gap. The CDR3 region is CASRLGSYGYTF. The CDR3 DNA sequence: TGTGCCAGTCGACTGGGGAGCTATGGCTACACCTTC.

The count of this clone is one. The genes are TRBV28 and TRBJ1-5; a weak D match, TRBD1 (5 bases). There are 13 residues in the CDR3. Between the trimmed V and J ends, which lost 6 bases and 5 bases, there was a span of 11 bases. The germline CDR1 and CDR2 sequences are MDHEN and SYDVKM. The CDR3 region has the DNA TGTGCCAGCAGCCCCGGGGGAGATCAGCCCCAGCATTTT. Its translation is CASSPGGDQPQHF. The full variable domain, with the rest looked up from reference TRBV28 and TRBJ1-5, is DVKVTQSSRYLVKRTGEKVFLECVQDMDHENMFWYRQDPGLGLRLIYFSYDVKMKEKGDIPEGYSVSREKKERFSLILESASTNQTSMYLCASSPGGDQPQHFGDGTRLSIL.

This clone has only a few counts. The rearrangement uses TRBV11-2 and TRBJ2-2, with 7 bases aligning to TRBD2. V was clipped by 3 bases and J by 7 bases; unmatched bases: 11. In germline, CDR1 is SGHAT, CDR2 FQNNGV. The CDR3 consists of 16 residues. The CDR3 protein is CASSLLASGVGGELFF. The CDR3 DNA follows: TGTGCCAGCAGCTTGCTGGCTAGCGGAGTCGGCGGGGAGCTGTTTTTT.